Shown below are 9 T cell receptor beta chains from a single sample sequenced in a study of cytomegalovirus exposure and HLA in healthy donors. The PCR made use of 60 Vbeta and 13 Jbeta primers. Clones were sequenced by immunoSEQ multiplex PCR, and TCRdb holds only the in-frame ones, with some missing. This table has about 150,000 clones, roughly 70% appearing once. The source material was PBMCs. The receptors here all came from a man aged 18-30 years in good health and CMV-seropositive.

The chain uses TRBV18 and TRBJ2-1, with D uncertain. In germline, CDR1 is KGHSH, CDR2 LQKENI. With 6 bases removed from V and 10 bases from J, the gap between germline ends came to 13 bases. The CDR3 extends over 12 amino acids. The CDR3 loop reads CASSGSLREQFF. The CDR3 DNA reads as TGTGCCAGCTCCGGGTCGCTAAGGGAGCAGTTCTTC.

CDR3 in DNA: TGTGCCAGCAGTTTAAGCGGCGGGGGGTACACAGATACGCAGTATTTT. Its translation is CASSLSGGGYTDTQYF. This chain links TRBV28 with TRBJ2-3; 8 bases map to TRBD2. With 2 bases clipped from V and 2 bases from J, the junction kept 6 bases outside the gene matches. This CDR3 region has 16 residues. The germline gives CDR1 MDHEN, CDR2 SYDVKM. Supplemented by reference TRBV28 and TRBJ2-3, the full variable domain reads DVKVTQSSRYLVKRTGEKVFLECVQDMDHENMFWYRQDPGLGLRLIYFSYDVKMKEKGDIPEGYSVSREKKERFSLILESASTNQTSMYLCASSLSGGGYTDTQYFGPGTRLTVL.

The V and J genes are TRBV5-4 and TRBJ2-3; 14 bases map to TRBD2. V lost 0 bases, J lost 0 bases, and 6 bases stayed unmatched. The CDR3 extends over 19 amino acids. CDR1 and CDR2 from the germline V gene are SGHNT and YYREEE (reference sequence). The CDR3 protein is CASSLATSGGASSTDTQYF. CDR3 DNA: TGTGCCAGCAGCTTGGCGACTAGCGGGGGGGCTTCTAGCACAGATACGCAGTATTTT. The complete variable domain, with remaining parts taken from reference TRBV5-4 and TRBJ2-3, reads ETGVTQSPTHLIKTRGQQVTLRCSSQSGHNTVSWYQQALGQGPQFIFQYYREEENGRGNFPPRFSGLQFPNYSSELNVNALELDDSALYLCASSLATSGGASSTDTQYFGPGTRLTVL.

The sample holds a few counts of this clone. The J gene is TRBJ2-7, the V gene TRBV28; 8 bases map to TRBD1. CDR3 size: 14 residues. The V gene end was trimmed by 6 bases and the J gene end by 5 bases; junction bases not matched to a gene: 9. CDR1 is MDHEN, CDR2 SYDVKM, per germline. The CDR3 is CASRKTGEANEQYF. The CDR3 DNA reads TGTGCCAGCAGAAAGACAGGGGAGGCTAACGAGCAGTACTTC.

CDR3 bases: TGTGCCAGTATGGGGGGCAGGGGGCTGGGCACTGAAGCTTTCTTT. It encodes CASMGGRGLGTEAFF. The chain combines TRBV19 with TRBJ1-1; TRBD1 agrees at 8 bases. Germline values: CDR1 LNHDA, CDR2 SQIVND (reference sequence). J gave up 4 bases and V 7 bases, and 11 bases lay outside the gene matches. This CDR3 contains 15 residues.

The table lists this clone with a few counts. The chain joins TRBV6-4 to TRBJ1-5; D is perhaps TRBD1 (5 bases). CDR1 MRHNA and CDR2 SNTAGT come from the germline V gene. The germline V and J ends were trimmed by 0 bases and 0 bases, with 12 bases remaining between them. This CDR3 spans 17 amino acids. CDR3 sequence (DNA): TGTGCCAGCAGTGACTCGAGGAGGGGCTATAGCAATCAGCCCCAGCATTTT. Translating it yields CASSDSRRGYSNQPQHF.

The chain links TRBV6-1 to TRBJ2-1; no clear D gene. Germline V gives CDR1 MNHNS, CDR2 SASEGT. V was shortened by 4 bases and J by 4 bases, with 2 bases between the two germline ends. The CDR3 is 11 residues long. For the CDR3, the DNA is TGTGCCAGCAGTGCATACAATGAGCAGTTCTTC. Residues: CASSAYNEQFF.

The chain links TRBV28 to TRBJ2-7; D is uncertain. CDR1 is MDHEN and CDR2 is SYDVKM in the germline V gene. The V and J ends lost 2 bases and 3 bases respectively, with 5 bases between them. The CDR3 runs 12 residues. In nucleotides, the CDR3 is TGTGCCAGCAGTTTAGTCGGCTACGAGCAGTACTTC. As protein: CASSLVGYEQYF.

J is TRBJ2-2 and V is TRBV7-2, with D possibly being TRBD2 (5 bases). V was cut by 5 bases and J by 4 bases, with 14 bases left in between. CDR3 size: 15 residues. CDR1 and CDR2 (germline): SGHTA, FQGNSA. DNA for the CDR3: TGTGCCAGCAGCCCCACATGGGCGGGCACCGGGGAGCTGTTTTTT. It yields the protein CASSPTWAGTGELFF.